This passage covers 24 T cell receptor beta chains from one sample sequenced in a study of CD8 T cells in ankylosing spondylitis (dated 2017 in TCRdb). The library was prepared using 5' RACE. The data were produced on an Illumina HiSeq 2500. TCRdb's own reprocessing of the public reads used fastp at Q25 and MiXCR and kept productive beta chains. All rows with the same CDR3 protein become a single entry with the most common DNA and genes. The sample profile shows a few hundred thousand distinct CDR3 sequences; more than 9% of them were found once. The ten largest clones take up approximately 20% of the sample. The sequencing sample was made of blood, either unsorted or a sorted T cell fraction (not recorded which). These receptor sequences come from a male donor with ankylosing spondylitis or in good health (not recorded which).

This clonotype was seen repeatedly, ten times or more. The gene calls are TRBV5-1 and TRBJ1-1; TRBD1 might be the D (5 bases). From germline, CDR1 is SGHRS and CDR2 YFSETQ. The CDR3 runs to 15 residues. The V end lost 1 base, the J end lost 0 bases, and 10 bases lay between the germline ends. The CDR3: CASSLLRGVNTEAFF. In DNA form, the CDR3 reads TGCGCCAGCAGCTTGCTGCGGGGGGTGAACACTGAAGCTTTCTTT.

This clonotype was seen at least ten times. The chain employs TRBV5-1 and TRBJ2-2; maybe TRBD1 (5 bases). From germline, CDR1 is SGHRS and CDR2 YFSETQ. Trimming left V 2 bases short and J 10 bases short, with 9 bases between. CDR3 length: 12 amino acids. CDR3 sequence (DNA): TGCGCCAGCAGCTTCAGGGCGGAGGAGCTGTTTTTT. As protein: CASSFRAEELFF. Supplemented by reference TRBV5-1 and TRBJ2-2, the full variable domain reads KAGVTQTPRYLIKTRGQQVTLSCSPISGHRSVSWYQQTPGQGLQFLFEYFSETQRNKGNFPGRFSGRQFSNSRSEMNVSTLELGDSALYLCASSFRAEELFFGEGSRLTVL.

This rearrangement joins TRBV9 to TRBJ1-2, with D maybe TRBD1 (6 bases). Germline V CDR1 and CDR2: SGDLS, YYNGEE. V was shortened by 3 bases and J by 3 bases, with 18 bases between the two germline ends. The CDR3 is 16 amino acids. The DNA of the CDR3 is TGTGCCAGCAGCGCTGAAGGGGGGGAGTATCACTATGGCTACACCTTC. Its translation is CASSAEGGEYHYGYTF.

This clonotype was seen a few times. The chain has TRBV11-2 and TRBJ2-7; no clear D gene. The CDR3 covers 12 residues. Germline V gene sequence: CDR1 SGHAT, CDR2 FQNNGV. V was cut by 7 bases and J by 0 bases, with 7 bases left in between. CDR3 amino acids: CASTPNSYEQYF. CDR3 nucleotides: TGTGCCAGCACCCCAAACTCCTACGAGCAGTACTTC.

This clonotype was counted a few times. V is TRBV5-1 and J is TRBJ2-3, with 14 nucleotides matching TRBD2. Per the germline V gene, CDR1 is SGHRS and CDR2 is YFSETQ. This CDR3 region has 17 residues. V gave up 3 bases and J gave up 2 bases; unmatched junction bases: 5. The CDR3 protein is CASSSRTSGGITDTQYF. In nucleotides, the CDR3 is TGCGCCAGCAGCTCTAGGACTAGCGGGGGGATCACAGATACGCAGTATTTT.

This clonotype appeared many times. This chain uses TRBV20-1 with TRBJ2-4; possible D gene TRBD1, 8 bases. Trimming stripped 0 bases from V and 0 bases from J, with 18 bases between. Germline lookup yields CDR1 DFQATT and CDR2 SNEGSKA (reference sequence). The CDR3 is 18 amino acids. The CDR3 nucleotides read TGCAGTGCTAGAGATTTGGACAGGGCGGGGGTAGCCAAAAACATTCAGTACTTC. Translation: CSARDLDRAGVAKNIQYF.

There are many counts of this clonotype. V and J are TRBV7-2 and TRBJ2-7; the match to TRBD2 covers 7 bases. Germline trimming cut 5 bases from V and 0 bases from J; bases unmatched to any gene: 4. Per germline, CDR1 SGHTA and CDR2 FQGNSA. This CDR3 comprises 14 residues. CDR3 sequence reads: CASSLGLSSYEQYF. CDR3 sequence (DNA): TGTGCCAGCAGCCTGGGACTAAGCTCCTACGAGCAGTACTTC.

This clonotype was seen at least ten times. The CDR3 DNA reads TGTGCCACCAGTGATCTACCCCGAGATAAGCCCTACAATGAGCAGTTCTTC. It translates to CATSDLPRDKPYNEQFF. The chain uses TRBV24-1 and TRBJ2-1; the D is unclear. The germline gives CDR1 KGHDR, CDR2 SFDVKD. The CDR3 consists of 17 residues. The ends were cut back, 3 bases at V and 2 bases at J, with 16 bases in the middle.

This clonotype was seen a few times. The CDR3 DNA sequence: TGTGCCACCAGCAGAGCGGGTAGCGGGGCCTACAATGAGCAGTTCTTC. Its protein product is CATSRAGSGAYNEQFF. The chain joins TRBV15 to TRBJ2-1; 8 nucleotides align to TRBD2. CDR1 and CDR2 (germline): LNHNV, YYDKDF (reference sequence). This CDR3 is 16 amino acids long. V lost 1 base and J lost 2; bases outside the gene matches: 4.

There are many counts of this clonotype. The rearrangement joins TRBV7-2 to TRBJ2-3; D is possibly TRBD1 (5 bases). Germline CDR1 is SGHTA and CDR2 is FQGNSA. Trimming pared 4 bases from V and 0 bases from J, leaving 11 bases between. The CDR3 sequence is 15 residues long. The CDR3 here is CASSSDSTSTDTQYF. DNA of the CDR3: TGTGCCAGCAGCTCCGACAGTACTAGCACAGATACGCAGTATTTT.

This chain joins TRBV12-3 or TRBV12-4 and TRBJ2-5, with unresolved D. The germline V and J ends were trimmed by 3 bases and 1 base, with 6 bases remaining between them. The CDR3 length is 13 residues. DNA for the CDR3: TGTGCCAGCAGTTTCCACATCCAAGAGACCCAGTACTTC. Residues: CASSFHIQETQYF.

This clonotype was observed at least ten times. The V gene is TRBV11-2, the J gene TRBJ2-3; D remains ambiguous. CDR1 is SGHAT, CDR2 FQNNGV, per germline. The CDR3 contains 15 residues. V dropped 0 bases and J dropped 2 bases, with 9 bases sitting between them. The CDR3 reads CASSLDGRPTDTQYF. In DNA form, the CDR3 reads TGTGCCAGCAGCTTAGATGGCCGACCCACAGATACGCAGTATTTT.

This clonotype showed up many times. This chain uses TRBV28 with TRBJ1-2; 8 bases map to TRBD1. The J segment lost 7 bases and the V segment lost 3 bases, leaving 10 bases of the junction unmatched. This CDR3 contains 15 residues. CDR1 is MDHEN, CDR2 SYDVKM, per germline. The CDR3 region has the DNA TGTGCCAGCAGTTTGCAGGGGGCGATTATCGCTGGCTACACCTTC. Translation gives CASSLQGAIIAGYTF.

At least ten counts were recorded for this clonotype. The genes are TRBV7-2 and TRBJ1-1; D gene ambiguous. Trimming shortened V by 2 bases and J by 6 bases, and 10 bases separated the two germline ends. The CDR3 has 13 residues. The germline gives CDR1 SGHTA, CDR2 FQGNSA. The CDR3: CASSLHSSAEAFF. CDR3 DNA: TGTGCCAGCAGCTTACACAGTAGCGCTGAAGCTTTCTTT.

This chain links TRBV20-1 with TRBJ2-7, with D possibly TRBD2 on 7 matching bases. The CDR3 has 11 amino acids. Trimming removed 8 bases at V and 8 bases at J, with 16 bases between. Germline values: CDR1 DFQATT, CDR2 SNEGSKA (reference sequence). CDR3 nucleotides: TGCAGTAAGGGGGGGCACATGAAGCAGTACTTC. Residues: CSKGGHMKQYF.

This clonotype has ten or more counts. The rearrangement links TRBV5-5 to TRBJ2-2; D gene unclear. This CDR3 region has 15 residues. CDR1 and CDR2 (germline): SGHKS, YYEKEE (reference sequence). Trimming removed 1 base from V and 4 bases from J, with 11 bases in between. The CDR3 reads CASSLWQTGTGELFF. DNA of the CDR3: TGTGCCAGCAGCTTGTGGCAGACTGGCACCGGGGAGCTGTTTTTT.

There are many counts of this clonotype. The chain combines TRBV5-1 with TRBJ2-7; D gene ambiguous. This CDR3 comprises 14 residues. Germline values: CDR1 SGHRS, CDR2 YFSETQ. The ends were cut back, 4 bases at V and 0 bases at J, with 11 bases in the middle. The CDR3 spells CASSQLVSSYEQYF. The CDR3 region has the DNA TGCGCCAGCAGCCAGCTGGTCTCCTCCTACGAGCAGTACTTC.

This clonotype was picked up many times. The chain joins TRBV9 to TRBJ1-2; 10 bases align to TRBD1. V gave up 4 bases and J gave up 4 bases; unmatched junction bases: 7. The CDR3 extends over 15 amino acids. Germline loops: CDR1 SGDLS, CDR2 YYNGEE. The CDR3 protein is CASSSGQGEVYGYTF. The DNA of the CDR3 is TGTGCCAGCAGCTCTGGACAGGGGGAGGTCTATGGCTACACCTTC.

This clonotype was seen many times. The rearrangement links TRBV20-1 to TRBJ2-3; 8 nucleotides line up with TRBD2. The CDR3 runs 12 residues. Germline CDR1 and CDR2: DFQATT and SNEGSKA (reference sequence). Here the CDR3 reads CGIAGYTDTQYF. Here the CDR3 DNA reads TGCGGAATAGCGGGGTACACAGATACGCAGTATTTT.

Notes on this clonotype: Since a much larger clone is just one base distant, this may be a read error. The CDR3 here is CCARDATNEKLFF. CDR3 sequence (DNA): TGCTGTGCCAGGGACGCAACTAATGAAAAACTGTTTTTT. The V gene is TRBV20-1, the J gene TRBJ1-4, with a tentative D call TRBD1 (5 bases). The CDR3 covers 13 residues. From germline, CDR1 is DFQATT and CDR2 SNEGSKA (reference sequence).

The gene calls are TRBV7-8 and TRBJ2-1, with a tentative D call TRBD2 (5 bases). V was pared by 2 bases and J by 4 bases, with 12 bases between. Looked up from germline, CDR1 is SGHVS and CDR2 is FQNEAQ. There are 15 residues in the CDR3. CDR3 loop: CASSLRGNPYNEQFF. The CDR3, as DNA: TGTGCCAGCAGCTTACGAGGGAACCCATACAATGAGCAGTTCTTC.

This clonotype was seen at least ten times. The V call is TRBV7-2, the J call TRBJ1-1; TRBD1 is a possible D gene (5 bases). The germline V and J ends were trimmed by 1 base and 3 bases, with 12 bases remaining between them. CDR1 SGHTA and CDR2 FQGNSA come from the germline V gene. The CDR3 runs 15 residues. The CDR3 coding sequence is TGTGCCAGCAGCTTAGAAGCTGGGGGGGACACTGAAGCTTTCTTT. Translated: CASSLEAGGDTEAFF.

This clonotype has at least ten counts. The chain uses TRBV5-1 and TRBJ2-5; the D gene is possibly TRBD2 (7 bases). Trimming removed 3 bases at V and 2 bases at J, with 14 bases between. Germline V gene lookup returns CDR1 SGHRS and CDR2 YFSETQ. The CDR3 has 15 residues. CDR3: CASSSLGGVQETQYF. CDR3 DNA: TGCGCCAGCAGCTCCCTAGGGGGGGTACAAGAGACCCAGTACTTC.

This clonotype was counted many times. The chain joins TRBV12-3 or TRBV12-4 to TRBJ1-6; the D gene is possibly TRBD1 (6 bases). V lost 2 bases and J lost 6, with 17 bases in between. CDR3 length: 17 amino acids. The DNA of the CDR3 is TGTGCCAGCAGTTTATTGGGTCTGACAGGCCTTAATTCACCCCTCCACTTT. Translating gives CASSLLGLTGLNSPLHF.